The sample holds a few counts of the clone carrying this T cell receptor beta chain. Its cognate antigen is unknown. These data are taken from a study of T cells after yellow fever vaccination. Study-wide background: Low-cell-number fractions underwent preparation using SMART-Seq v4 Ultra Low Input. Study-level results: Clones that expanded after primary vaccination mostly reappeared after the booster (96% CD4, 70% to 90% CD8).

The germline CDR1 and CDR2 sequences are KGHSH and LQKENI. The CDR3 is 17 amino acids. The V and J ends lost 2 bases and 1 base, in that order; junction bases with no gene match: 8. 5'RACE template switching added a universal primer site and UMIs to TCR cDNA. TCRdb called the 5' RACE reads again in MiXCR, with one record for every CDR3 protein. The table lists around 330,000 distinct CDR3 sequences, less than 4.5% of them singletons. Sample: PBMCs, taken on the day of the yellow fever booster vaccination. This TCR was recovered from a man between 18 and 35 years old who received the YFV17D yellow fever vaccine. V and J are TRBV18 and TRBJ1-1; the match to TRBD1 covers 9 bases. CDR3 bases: TGTGCCAGCTCACCAAAGGTTACAGGGGGCGAGAACACTGAAGCTTTCTTT. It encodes CASSPKVTGGENTEAFF.